Each of the 31 T cell receptor beta chains below was sequenced from the same sample in a study of CD8+ T cells in alopecia areata. Documented treatment: oral pan-JAK inhibitor, 5-10 mg twice daily. RNA was extracted and reverse transcribed into cDNA as the sequencing template. The data were produced by immunoSEQ multiplex PCR, yet TCRdb's version contains in-frame clones alone and is incomplete. The sample contains some 110,000 clones, approximately 54% of which appear only once. The sequenced sample was CD8+ T cells sorted from blood, obtained at week 24, from a patient treated with tofacitinib. All receptors derive from a human donor with alopecia areata.

This chain connects TRBV27 to TRBJ1-5; no clear D gene. With 6 bases removed from V and 2 bases from J, the gap between germline ends came to 14 bases. The germline V gene has CDR1 MNHEY and CDR2 SMNVEV (reference sequence). The CDR3 is made up of 15 amino acids. The CDR3 DNA sequence: TGTGCCAGCAGCTGGAGTGGGTGGGGCAATCAGCCCCAGCATTTT. Translating gives CASSWSGWGNQPQHF.

The chain is built from TRBV29-1 and TRBJ2-1; 7 bases align to TRBD1. Germline-derived CDR1 and CDR2 are SQVTM and ANQGSEA. J was trimmed by 2 bases and V by 7 bases; bases with no gene match: 5. The CDR3 is 13 amino acids. The CDR3: CSERQGPYNEQFF. The CDR3 bases are TGCAGCGAGAGACAGGGACCCTACAATGAGCAGTTCTTC.

This CDR3 reads CASSVRNYGYTF. The CDR3 nucleotides are TGTGCCAGCAGCGTGCGGAACTATGGCTACACCTTC. The V and J genes are TRBV14 and TRBJ1-2; D unclear. The CDR3 length is 12 residues. Germline V lookup: CDR1 SGHDN, CDR2 FVKESK. Trimming removed 5 bases at V and 2 bases at J, with 6 bases between.

Only a few counts were recorded for this clone. The genes are TRBV11-2 and TRBJ2-7; weak D call: TRBD1 (6 bases). Between the trimmed V and J ends, which lost 5 bases and 5 bases, there was a span of 19 bases. Germline assignment: CDR1 SGHAT and CDR2 FQNNGV. This CDR3 is 15 amino acids long. CDR3 nucleotides: TGTGCCAGCAGCCTACCCAGAACAGGGAACGACGAGCAGTACTTC. Translation gives CASSLPRTGNDEQYF.

This clone was counted only a few times. The CDR3 DNA sequence: TGTGCCAGCAGTTGGACAGGGGAGACCGGGGAGCTGTTTTTT. It yields the protein CASSWTGETGELFF. The rearrangement uses TRBV6-5 and TRBJ2-2; 9 positions agree with TRBD1. With V trimmed by 4 bases and J by 5 bases, 2 bases remained unmatched. In germline, CDR1 is MNHEY, CDR2 SVGAGI. The CDR3 length is 14 residues.

The chain couples TRBV12-5 to TRBJ2-3; D unresolved. The CDR3 has 16 amino acids. Trimming took off 0 bases at V and 2 bases at J, with 12 bases between the two ends. Germline V gene data show CDR1 as LGHNT and CDR2 as FRNRAP. CDR3 in amino acids: CASGLVGGWDTDTQYF. Here the CDR3 DNA reads TGTGCTAGTGGTTTGGTAGGTGGGTGGGACACAGATACGCAGTATTTT.

The chain employs TRBV7-6 and TRBJ2-7; 7 bases are a match to TRBD1. Germline CDR1 SGHVS, CDR2 FNYEAQ. CDR3 length: 16 residues. V shed 5 bases, J shed 0 bases, and the junction held 10 bases outside the gene matches. The CDR3 region is CASSPHPGTASYEQYF. In nucleotides, the CDR3 is TGTGCCAGCAGCCCGCACCCCGGGACAGCCTCCTACGAGCAGTACTTC.

This clone was picked up one time. The chain uses TRBV11-3 and TRBJ2-1, with a possible D match to TRBD2 (6 bases). From germline, CDR1 is SGHNT and CDR2 YENEEA. CDR3 length equals 17 residues. V was clipped by 2 bases and J by 5 bases, with 19 bases between them. CDR3 in DNA: TGTGCCAGCAGCTTAAGCGGATGGGGACTCCGTGACAATGAGCAGTTCTTC. Translating it yields CASSLSGWGLRDNEQFF.

V is TRBV27 and J is TRBJ2-7, with D hard to call. V lost 8 bases and J 7 bases, leaving 6 bases between the germline ends. CDR1 and CDR2 from the germline V gene are MNHEY and SMNVEV (reference sequence). The CDR3 has 9 residues. CDR3 loop: CASGSEQYF. CDR3 DNA sequence: TGTGCCAGCGGCTCAGAGCAGTACTTC.

The chain couples TRBV6-5 to TRBJ1-5, with D tentatively TRBD1 (6 bases). V dropped 8 bases and J dropped 5 bases, with 19 bases sitting between them. Germline V gene sequence: CDR1 MNHEY, CDR2 SVGAGI. The CDR3 has 15 residues. The CDR3, as DNA: TGTGCCAGCCAAAAGGGCAGGGGAGGAGATCAGCCCCAGCATTTT. It is translated as CASQKGRGGDQPQHF.

This chain links TRBV9 with TRBJ1-2; D is perhaps TRBD1 (5 bases). The CDR3 has 14 residues. Germline CDR1 and CDR2: SGDLS and YYNGEE. V lost 2 bases, J lost 0 bases, and 8 bases lay in between. CDR3 loop: CASSVEGANYGYTF. The CDR3 DNA reads as TGTGCCAGCAGCGTGGAAGGGGCTAACTATGGCTACACCTTC. The complete variable domain, with remaining parts taken from reference TRBV9 and TRBJ1-2, reads DSGVTQTPKHLITATGQRVTLRCSPRSGDLSVYWYQQSLDQGLQFLIQYYNGEERAKGNILERFSAQQFPDLHSELNLSSLELGDSALYFCASSVEGANYGYTFGSGTRLTVV.

CDR3 loop: CASSQGDTEAFF. The CDR3 coding sequence is TGTGCCAGCAGTCAGGGGGACACTGAAGCTTTCTTT. The rearrangement links TRBV7-9 to TRBJ1-1; 7 nucleotides match TRBD1. Germline V gene sequence: CDR1 SEHNR, CDR2 FQNEAQ (reference sequence). The V gene end was trimmed by 6 bases and the J gene end by 3 bases; junction bases not matched to a gene: 1. The CDR3 loop spans 12 amino acids.

This clone was seen a handful of times. The chain combines TRBV10-3 with TRBJ1-5; D is possibly TRBD1 (5 bases). Germline lookup yields CDR1 ENHRY and CDR2 SYGVKD. The V end lost 8 bases, the J end lost 2 bases, and 13 bases lay between the germline ends. The CDR3 is 14 residues long. The CDR3 DNA is TGTGCCATCGGGAGGGGCAGTGGCAATCAGCCCCAGCATTTT. It translates to CAIGRGSGNQPQHF.

This rearrangement joins TRBV30 to TRBJ2-2, with D perhaps assigned TRBD1 or TRBD2 (5 bases each). The CDR3 totals 13 residues. Germline values: CDR1 GTSNPN, CDR2 SVGIG (reference sequence). The germline V and J ends were trimmed by 2 bases and 5 bases, with 9 bases remaining between them. This chain's CDR3 is CAWSIGETGELFF. In nucleotides, the CDR3 is TGTGCCTGGAGTATAGGGGAGACCGGGGAGCTGTTTTTT.

This clone was seen a handful of times. The rearrangement joins TRBV2 to TRBJ2-7, with 9 nucleotides matching TRBD1. Germline assignment: CDR1 SNHLY and CDR2 FYNNEI. J gave up 4 bases and V 1 base, and 5 bases lay outside the gene matches. This CDR3 contains 15 residues. CDR3 residues: CASSEEGQGVYEQYF. CDR3 in DNA: TGTGCCAGCAGTGAAGAGGGACAGGGTGTGTACGAGCAGTACTTC.

The chain uses TRBV30 and TRBJ2-1; D uncertain. CDR3 size: 10 residues. Germline loops: CDR1 GTSNPN, CDR2 SVGIG (reference sequence). Trimming cost V 1 base and J 9 bases, with 4 bases left between them. The CDR3 DNA follows: TGTGCCTGGAGTGCTGGTGAGCAGTTCTTC. Encoded protein: CAWSAGEQFF.

The chain uses TRBV6-1 and TRBJ2-2; possible D gene TRBD2, 6 bases. Germline CDR1 reads MNHNS; CDR2 reads SASEGT. The CDR3 has 15 residues. V lost 4 bases to trimming and J lost 7 bases, with 16 bases between them. CDR3 in amino acids: CASSGLRGLIGELFF. CDR3 bases: TGTGCCAGCAGTGGACTCCGGGGGTTGATCGGGGAGCTGTTTTTT.

The genes are TRBV6-4 and TRBJ2-1; 8 nucleotides agree with TRBD2. J was trimmed by 6 bases and V by 3 bases; bases with no gene match: 10. The germline CDR1 and CDR2 sequences are MRHNA and SNTAGT. CDR3 length: 16 residues. This CDR3 is CASSEDSTSAGNEQFF. The DNA of the CDR3 is TGTGCCAGCAGTGAGGATTCGACTAGCGCGGGCAATGAGCAGTTCTTC.

The chain is built from TRBV13 and TRBJ2-3, with D possibly being TRBD2 (5 bases). CDR3 length: 17 amino acids. V lost 5 bases to trimming and J lost 4 bases, with 22 bases between them. Germline CDR1 is PRHDT and CDR2 is FYEKMQ (reference sequence). The CDR3 region has the DNA TGTGCCAGCAGCCCCGATCCCGAAGGCAGGCGGGCAGATACGCAGTATTTT. This codes for CASSPDPEGRRADTQYF.

This clone turned up a few times. The chain couples TRBV11-2 to TRBJ2-3; D is undetermined. The CDR3 contains 12 residues. CDR1 SGHAT and CDR2 FQNNGV come from the germline V gene. V was cut by 1 base and J by 9 bases, with 8 bases left in between. CDR3 sequence: CASSLVPETQYF. The CDR3 bases are TGTGCCAGCAGCTTAGTCCCCGAAACGCAGTATTTT. Looking up the rest from reference TRBV11-2 and TRBJ2-3 gives the full variable domain: EAGVAQSPRYKIIEKRQSVAFWCNPISGHATLYWYQQILGQGPKLLIQFQNNGVVDDSQLPKDRFSAERLKGVDSTLKIQPAKLEDSAVYLCASSLVPETQYFGPGTRLTVL.

This sequence joins TRBV10-2 and TRBJ2-5, with 14 bases that match TRBD2. The germline CDR1 and CDR2 sequences are WSHSY and SAAADI. Losses at the gene ends were 8 bases for V and 1 base for J; bases not matched to a gene: 3. The CDR3 contains 15 residues. The CDR3 sequence: CASHGLAGGQETQYF. As DNA, the CDR3 is TGCGCCAGCCACGGACTAGCGGGGGGCCAAGAGACCCAGTACTTC.

V gene TRBV27 combines with J gene TRBJ2-7; D call uncertain. CDR3 length: 14 residues. Germline V gene lookup returns CDR1 MNHEY and CDR2 SMNVEV (reference sequence). V shed 3 bases and J shed 2 bases, with 11 bases lying between them. In DNA, the CDR3 is TGTGCCAGCAGTTTCAATAAGGCGGCCTACGAGCAGTACTTC. The encoded protein is CASSFNKAAYEQYF.

This clone was seen only a few times. This sequence joins TRBV7-9 and TRBJ2-5; 7 nucleotides agree with TRBD1. The CDR3 spans 14 residues. J was trimmed by 0 bases and V by 10 bases; bases with no gene match: 8. The germline gives CDR1 SEHNR, CDR2 FQNEAQ (reference sequence). The CDR3 loop is CATQQGTDQETQYF. CDR3 nucleotides: TGTGCCACTCAACAGGGGACGGACCAAGAGACCCAGTACTTC.

V gene TRBV29-1 combines with J gene TRBJ1-4, with D unresolved. Trimming removed 3 bases at V and 5 bases at J, with 7 bases between. The CDR3 is 12 amino acids. CDR1 is SQVTM, CDR2 ANQGSEA, per germline. DNA of the CDR3: TGCAGCGTTGACACAGAGAATGAAAAACTGTTTTTT. Protein product: CSVDTENEKLFF.

The chain has TRBV28 and TRBJ1-4; D is undetermined. The germline gives CDR1 MDHEN, CDR2 SYDVKM. The CDR3 has 15 residues. With 6 bases removed from V and 4 bases from J, the gap between germline ends came to 15 bases. As DNA, the CDR3 is TGTGCCAGCAGGGCAGGACGGCGGCTTAATGAAAAACTGTTTTTT. Amino acid sequence: CASRAGRRLNEKLFF.

This rearrangement joins TRBV4-1 to TRBJ2-3; D is ambiguous. Germline V gene lookup returns CDR1 MGHRA and CDR2 YSYEKL. V was clipped by 3 bases and J by 1 base, with 11 bases between them. The CDR3 spans 15 residues. The CDR3 protein is CASSQEPTRTDTQYF. CDR3 in DNA: TGCGCCAGCAGCCAGGAGCCCACCCGCACAGATACGCAGTATTTT.

This clone was detected only once. The rearrangement joins TRBV10-3 to TRBJ2-7; D call uncertain. Germline V CDR1 and CDR2: ENHRY, SYGVKD. CDR3 size: 13 residues. The V end was cut by 4 bases, the J end by 4 bases, with 11 bases between. This CDR3 is CAISGGSAYEQYF. The CDR3 region has the DNA TGTGCCATCAGTGGGGGATCAGCTTACGAGCAGTACTTC.

The rearrangement links TRBV29-1 to TRBJ2-3; D uncertain. The V end was cut by 5 bases, the J end by 1 base, with 10 bases between. CDR1 is SQVTM, CDR2 ANQGSEA, per germline. The CDR3 sequence is 13 residues long. For the CDR3, the DNA is TGCAGCGTTACGGTGGTAGGCACAGATACGCAGTATTTT. This codes for CSVTVVGTDTQYF.

There are a few counts of this clone. CDR3 region: CASSPSVEQYF. Here the CDR3 DNA reads TGTGCCAGCAGCCCTAGCGTCGAGCAGTACTTC. This chain uses TRBV11-2 with TRBJ2-7, with D possibly being TRBD2 (6 bases). V lost 5 bases, J lost 6 bases, and 8 bases lay in between. CDR3 length equals 11 residues. Germline V gene sequence: CDR1 SGHAT, CDR2 FQNNGV.

The V gene is TRBV6-1, the J gene TRBJ2-2; 10 bases agree with TRBD2. The length of the CDR3 is 15 residues. The germline CDR1 and CDR2 sequences are MNHNS and SASEGT. J lost 9 bases, V lost 10 bases, and 14 bases had no gene match. The DNA for the CDR3 is TGTGCCATCAGCCACCCCGGGACTAGCGTCCGGGAGCTGTTTTTT. As protein: CAISHPGTSVRELFF.

The chain has TRBV5-6 and TRBJ2-7; perhaps TRBD1 as D (5 bases). Trimming shortened V by 0 bases and J by 3 bases, and 10 bases separated the two germline ends. This CDR3 has 14 residues. CDR1 and CDR2 from the germline V gene are SGHDT and YYEEEE. The CDR3 coding sequence is TGTGCCAGCAGCTTGGACGACAGAGGCTACGAGCAGTACTTC. It specifies CASSLDDRGYEQYF.